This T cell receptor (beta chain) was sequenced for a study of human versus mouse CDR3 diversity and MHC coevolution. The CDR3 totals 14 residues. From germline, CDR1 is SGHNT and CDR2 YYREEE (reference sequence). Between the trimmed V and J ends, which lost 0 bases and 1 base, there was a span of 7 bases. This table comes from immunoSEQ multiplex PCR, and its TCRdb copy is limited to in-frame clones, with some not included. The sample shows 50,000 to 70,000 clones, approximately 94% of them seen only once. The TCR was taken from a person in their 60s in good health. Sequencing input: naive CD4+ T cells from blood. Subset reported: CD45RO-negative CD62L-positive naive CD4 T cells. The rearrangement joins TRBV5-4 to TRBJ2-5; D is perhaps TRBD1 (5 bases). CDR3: CASSLGTLQETQYF. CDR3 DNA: TGTGCCAGCAGCTTGGGGACACTCCAAGAGACCCAGTACTTC.